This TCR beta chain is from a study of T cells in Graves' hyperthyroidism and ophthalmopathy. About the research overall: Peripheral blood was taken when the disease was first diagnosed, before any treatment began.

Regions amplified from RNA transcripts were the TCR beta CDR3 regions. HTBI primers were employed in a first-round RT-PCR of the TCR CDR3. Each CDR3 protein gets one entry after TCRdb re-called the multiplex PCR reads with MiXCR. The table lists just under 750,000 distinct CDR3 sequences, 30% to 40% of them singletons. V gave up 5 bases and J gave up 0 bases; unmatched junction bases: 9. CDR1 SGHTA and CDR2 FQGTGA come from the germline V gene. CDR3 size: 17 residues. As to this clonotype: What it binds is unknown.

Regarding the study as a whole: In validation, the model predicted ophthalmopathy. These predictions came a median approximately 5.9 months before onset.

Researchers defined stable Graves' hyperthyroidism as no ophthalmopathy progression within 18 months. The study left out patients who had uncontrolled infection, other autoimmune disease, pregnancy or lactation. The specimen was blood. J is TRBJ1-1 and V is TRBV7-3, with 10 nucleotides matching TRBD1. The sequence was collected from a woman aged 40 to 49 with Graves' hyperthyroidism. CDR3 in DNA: TGTGCCAGCAGCCCTAAGACAGGGGGCCTAATGAACACTGAAGCTTTCTTT. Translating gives CASSPKTGGLMNTEAFF.